This TCR beta chain was identified in a study of blood T cell repertoires in COVID-19. Background on the study: Samples representing acute and convalescent COVID-19 were sourced from the United States, Italy and Spain. T cells, B-cell-depleted T cells, or PBMCs supplied cDNA or gDNA.

Germline V gene lookup returns CDR1 MNHEY and CDR2 SVGAGI. CDR3 length: 14 amino acids. Trimming took 0 bases from V and 7 from J, leaving 10 bases between them. In the study's own analysis: Cell counts per sample came from amplifying reference gene primers. Method: immunoSEQ multiplex PCR; TCRdb's copy keeps in-frame clones and lacks some. From that table come the V and J calls and clone size; the DNA was used to work out D and trimming. The data contain over 250,000 clones, approximately 87% of them singletons. The sequencing input was peripheral blood. The TCR was taken from a woman between 45 and 65 years old with acute or convalescent COVID-19. The V call is TRBV6-5, the J call TRBJ1-3, with D uncertain. The CDR3 reads CASSYSYSGNTIYF. In nucleotides, the CDR3 is TGTGCCAGCAGTTACTCGTACTCCGGGAACACCATATATTTT.